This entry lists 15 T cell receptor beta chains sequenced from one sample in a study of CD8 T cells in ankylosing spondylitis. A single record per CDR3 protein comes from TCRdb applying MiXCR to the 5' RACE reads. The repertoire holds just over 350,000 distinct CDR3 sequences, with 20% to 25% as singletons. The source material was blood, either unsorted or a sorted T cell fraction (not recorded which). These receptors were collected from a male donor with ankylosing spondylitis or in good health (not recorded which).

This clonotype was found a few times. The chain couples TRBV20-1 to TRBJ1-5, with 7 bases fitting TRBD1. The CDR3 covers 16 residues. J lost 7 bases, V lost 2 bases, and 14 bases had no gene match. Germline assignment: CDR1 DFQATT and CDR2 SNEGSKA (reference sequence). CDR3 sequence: CSARQPYGAGGQPQHF. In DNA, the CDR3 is TGCAGTGCTAGACAACCTTACGGGGCAGGGGGACAGCCCCAGCATTTT.

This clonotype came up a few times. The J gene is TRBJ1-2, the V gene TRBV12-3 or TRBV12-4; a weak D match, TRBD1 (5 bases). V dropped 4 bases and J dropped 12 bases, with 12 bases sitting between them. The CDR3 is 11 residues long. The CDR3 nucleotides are TGTGCCAGCAGTTCGACAGCCGTCCACACCTTC. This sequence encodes CASSSTAVHTF.

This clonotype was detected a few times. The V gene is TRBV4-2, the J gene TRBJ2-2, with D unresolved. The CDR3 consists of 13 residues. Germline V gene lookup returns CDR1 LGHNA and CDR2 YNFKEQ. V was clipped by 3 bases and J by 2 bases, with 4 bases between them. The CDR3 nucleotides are TGTGCCAGCAGCCATGACAACACCGGGGAGCTGTTTTTT. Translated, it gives CASSHDNTGELFF.

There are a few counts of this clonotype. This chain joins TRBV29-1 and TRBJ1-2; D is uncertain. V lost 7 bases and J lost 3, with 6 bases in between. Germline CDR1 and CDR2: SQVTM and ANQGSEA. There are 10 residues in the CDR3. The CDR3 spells CSARDYGYTF. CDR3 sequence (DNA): TGCAGCGCTAGGGACTATGGCTACACCTTC.

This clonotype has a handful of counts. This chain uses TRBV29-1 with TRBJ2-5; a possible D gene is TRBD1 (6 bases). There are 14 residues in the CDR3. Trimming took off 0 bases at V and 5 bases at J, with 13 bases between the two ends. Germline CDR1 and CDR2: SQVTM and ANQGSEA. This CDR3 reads CSVEERTEVETQYF. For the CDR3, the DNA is TGCAGCGTTGAAGAGAGGACAGAGGTGGAGACCCAGTACTTC. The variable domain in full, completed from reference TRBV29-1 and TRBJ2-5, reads SAVISQKPSRDICQRGTSLTIQCQVDSQVTMMFWYRQQPGQSLTLIATANQGSEATYESGFVIDKFPISRPNLTFSTLTVSNMSPEDSSIYLCSVEERTEVETQYFGPGTRLLVL.

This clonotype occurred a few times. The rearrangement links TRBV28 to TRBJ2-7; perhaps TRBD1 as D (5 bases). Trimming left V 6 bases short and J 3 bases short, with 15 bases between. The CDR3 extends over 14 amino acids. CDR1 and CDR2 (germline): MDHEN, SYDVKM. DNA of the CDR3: TGTGCCAGCAGACCTCTGACAGATGGCTACGAGCAGTACTTC. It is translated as CASRPLTDGYEQYF.

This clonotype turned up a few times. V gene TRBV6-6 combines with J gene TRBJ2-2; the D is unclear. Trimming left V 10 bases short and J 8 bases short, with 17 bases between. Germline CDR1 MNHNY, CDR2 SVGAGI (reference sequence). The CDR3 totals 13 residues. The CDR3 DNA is TGTGCCACCCCCAGAGCAGAGCCGGGGGAGCTGTTTTTT. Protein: CATPRAEPGELFF.

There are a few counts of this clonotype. Written as DNA, the CDR3 is TGTGCCAGCAGCTCGTCAGGGAACTACGAGCAGTACTTC. Protein sequence: CASSSSGNYEQYF. The chain links TRBV11-2 to TRBJ2-7; TRBD1 is a possible D gene (5 bases). This CDR3 has 13 amino acids. From germline, CDR1 is SGHAT and CDR2 FQNNGV. V lost 4 bases to trimming and J lost 3 bases, with 10 bases between them. The complete variable domain, with remaining parts taken from reference TRBV11-2 and TRBJ2-7, reads EAGVAQSPRYKIIEKRQSVAFWCNPISGHATLYWYQQILGQGPKLLIQFQNNGVVDDSQLPKDRFSAERLKGVDSTLKIQPAKLEDSAVYLCASSSSGNYEQYFGPGTRLTVT.

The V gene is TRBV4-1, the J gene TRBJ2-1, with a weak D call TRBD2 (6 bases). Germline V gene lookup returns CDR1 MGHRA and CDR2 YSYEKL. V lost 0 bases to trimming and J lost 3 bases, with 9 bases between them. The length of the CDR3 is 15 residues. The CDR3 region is CASSQEPGLYNEQFF. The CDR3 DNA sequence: TGCGCCAGCAGCCAAGAACCGGGACTCTACAATGAGCAGTTCTTC.

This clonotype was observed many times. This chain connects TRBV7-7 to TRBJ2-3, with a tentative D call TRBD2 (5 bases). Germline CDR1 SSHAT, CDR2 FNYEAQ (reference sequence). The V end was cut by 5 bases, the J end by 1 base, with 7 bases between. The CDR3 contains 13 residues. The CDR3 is CASSTGGTDTQYF. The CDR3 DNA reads TGTGCCAGCAGCACCGGGGGCACAGATACGCAGTATTTT.

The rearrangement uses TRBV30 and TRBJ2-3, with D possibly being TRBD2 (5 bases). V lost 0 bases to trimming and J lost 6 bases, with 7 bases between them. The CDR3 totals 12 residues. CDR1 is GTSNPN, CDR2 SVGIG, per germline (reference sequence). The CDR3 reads CAWSVLGDTQYF. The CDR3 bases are TGTGCCTGGAGTGTACTAGGCGATACGCAGTATTTT.

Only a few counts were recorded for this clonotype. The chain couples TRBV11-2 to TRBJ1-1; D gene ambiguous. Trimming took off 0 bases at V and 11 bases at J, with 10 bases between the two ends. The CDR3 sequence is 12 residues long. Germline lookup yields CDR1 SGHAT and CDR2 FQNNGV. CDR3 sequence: CASSLEGYKAFF. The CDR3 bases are TGTGCCAGCAGCTTAGAGGGGTATAAGGCTTTCTTT.

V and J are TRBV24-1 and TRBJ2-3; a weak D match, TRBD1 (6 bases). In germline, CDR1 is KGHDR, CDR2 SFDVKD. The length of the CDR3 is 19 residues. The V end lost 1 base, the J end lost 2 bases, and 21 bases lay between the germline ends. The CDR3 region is CATSDLGVGRGLLTDTQYF. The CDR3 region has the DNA TGTGCCACCAGTGATTTAGGGGTTGGCAGGGGCCTCCTCACAGATACGCAGTATTTT.

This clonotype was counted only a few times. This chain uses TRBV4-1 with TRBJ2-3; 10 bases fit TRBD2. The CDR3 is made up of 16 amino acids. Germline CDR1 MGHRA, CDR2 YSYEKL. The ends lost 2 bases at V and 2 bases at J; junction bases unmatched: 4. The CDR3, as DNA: TGCGCCAGCAGCCAAAGGACTAGCGGTACCACAGATACGCAGTATTTT. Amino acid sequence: CASSQRTSGTTDTQYF.

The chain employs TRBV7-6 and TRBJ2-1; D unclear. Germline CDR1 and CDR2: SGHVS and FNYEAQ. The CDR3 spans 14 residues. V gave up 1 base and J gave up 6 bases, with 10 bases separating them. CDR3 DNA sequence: TGTGCCAGCAGCTTAGGATTGTTAGTCAATGAGCAGTTCTTC. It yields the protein CASSLGLLVNEQFF.